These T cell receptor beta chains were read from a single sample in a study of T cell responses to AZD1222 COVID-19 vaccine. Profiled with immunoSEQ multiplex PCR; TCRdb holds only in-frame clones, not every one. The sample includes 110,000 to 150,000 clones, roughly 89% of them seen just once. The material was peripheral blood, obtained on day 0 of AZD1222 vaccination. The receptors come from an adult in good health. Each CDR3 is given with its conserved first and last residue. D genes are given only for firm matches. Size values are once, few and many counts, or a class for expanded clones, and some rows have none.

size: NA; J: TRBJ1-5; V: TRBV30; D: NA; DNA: TGTGCCTGGAGTACTGGGCAGATCAATAGCAATCAGCCCCAGCATTTT; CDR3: CAWSTGQINSNQPQHF
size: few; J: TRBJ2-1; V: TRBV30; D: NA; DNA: TGTGCCTGGAGTGTAAGGGCTAGCAGTCACAATGAGCAGTTCTTC; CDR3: CAWSVRASSHNEQFF
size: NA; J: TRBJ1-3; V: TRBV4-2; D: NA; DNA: TGTGCCAGCAGCCAAGAGGCCGCTTTCTCTGGAAACACCATATATTTT; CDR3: CASSQEAAFSGNTIYF
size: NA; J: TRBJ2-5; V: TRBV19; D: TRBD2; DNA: TGTGCCACCCGGCGGGGGGGAGAGACCCAGTACTTC; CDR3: CATRRGGETQYF
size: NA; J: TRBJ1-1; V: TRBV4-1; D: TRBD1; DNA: TGCGCCAGCAGCCAAGAAGAGACAGGGTCAAGCACTGAAGCTTTCTTT; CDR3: CASSQEETGSSTEAFF
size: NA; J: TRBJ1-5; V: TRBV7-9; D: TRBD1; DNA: TGTGCCAGCAGCTTAGGATTCGGGACAGGGTCGAGGGGTCAGCCCCAGCATTTT; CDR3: CASSLGFGTGSRGQPQHF
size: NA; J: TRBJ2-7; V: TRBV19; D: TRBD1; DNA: TGTGCCAGTAGTTCCGTGGGCACAGGGGACCCCTACGAGCAGTACTTC; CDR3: CASSSVGTGDPYEQYF
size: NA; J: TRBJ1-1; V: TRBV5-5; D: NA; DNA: TGTGCCAGCAGCTTGGCCGCCTACACTGAAGCTTTCTTT; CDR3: CASSLAAYTEAFF
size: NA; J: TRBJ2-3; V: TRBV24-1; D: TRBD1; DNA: TGTGCCACCAGTGATCCGGACAGGGGTGGCACAGATACGCAGTATTTT; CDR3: CATSDPDRGGTDTQYF
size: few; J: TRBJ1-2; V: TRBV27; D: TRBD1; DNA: TGTGCCAGCAGGACGACAGGGCGGGGCTACACCTTC; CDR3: CASRTTGRGYTF
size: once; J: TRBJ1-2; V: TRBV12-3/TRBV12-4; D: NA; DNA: TGTGCCAGCAGCGGGACAAAGGGATATGGCTACACCTTC; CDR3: CASSGTKGYGYTF
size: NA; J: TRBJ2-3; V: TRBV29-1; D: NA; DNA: TGCAGCGTTGATAGTGGGGTGGACACAGATACGCAGTATTTT; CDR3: CSVDSGVDTDTQYF
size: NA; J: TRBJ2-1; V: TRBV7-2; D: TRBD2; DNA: TGTGCCAGCAGCTTAGGCGGCACCGGGGGGAACAATGAGCAGTTCTTC; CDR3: CASSLGGTGGNNEQFF
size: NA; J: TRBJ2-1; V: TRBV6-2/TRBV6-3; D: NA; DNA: TGTGCCAGCAGTCCAAAGACAGGAATGGACAATGAGCAGTTCTTC; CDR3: CASSPKTGMDNEQFF
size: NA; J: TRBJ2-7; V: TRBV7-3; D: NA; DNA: TGTGCCAGCAGCTTAAGCCCGGGATACGAGCAGTACTTC; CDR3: CASSLSPGYEQYF
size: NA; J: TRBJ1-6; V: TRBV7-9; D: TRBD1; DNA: TGTGCCAGCAGCTTTCCGTTAGGGACAGGCAATTCACCCCTCCACTTT; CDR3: CASSFPLGTGNSPLHF
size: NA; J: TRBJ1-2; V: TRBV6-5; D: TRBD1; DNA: TGTGCCAGCAGTTACTCGGGTGCAGGGGGCAAGAATGGCTACACCTTC; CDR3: CASSYSGAGGKNGYTF
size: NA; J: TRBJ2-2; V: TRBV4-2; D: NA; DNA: TGTGCCAGCAGCCAACGCACAGGGAGCGCCGGGGAGCTGTTTTTT; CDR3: CASSQRTGSAGELFF
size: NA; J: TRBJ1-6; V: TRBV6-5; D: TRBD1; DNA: TGTGCCAGCAGCGGACAGGGTTGGAATTCACCCCTCCACTTT; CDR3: CASSGQGWNSPLHF
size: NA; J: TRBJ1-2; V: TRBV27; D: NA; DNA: TGTGCCAGCAGTCCAATGAGGACCAGCTATGGCTACACCTTC; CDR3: CASSPMRTSYGYTF
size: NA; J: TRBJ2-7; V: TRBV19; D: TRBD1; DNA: TGTGCCAGTAGTATGGGACAGGGGAGCTCCTACGAGCAGTACTTC; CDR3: CASSMGQGSSYEQYF
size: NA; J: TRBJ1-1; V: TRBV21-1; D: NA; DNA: TGTGCCAGCAGCGAGTGCGCCGAGAGGAGCACTGAAGCTTTCTTT; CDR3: CASSECAERSTEAFF
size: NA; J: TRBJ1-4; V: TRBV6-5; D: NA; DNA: TGTGCCAGCAGCAGGTCGGGGTTAGAAAAACTGTTTTTT; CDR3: CASSRSGLEKLFF
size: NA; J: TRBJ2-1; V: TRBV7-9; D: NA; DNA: TGTGCCAGCAGCTTAGAATCGACTAGAGGTAATGAGCAGTTCTTC; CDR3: CASSLESTRGNEQFF
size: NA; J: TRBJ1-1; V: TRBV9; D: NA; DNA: TGTGCCAGCAGCGTCGGTCGAGGGTACGGCACTGAAGCTTTCTTT; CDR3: CASSVGRGYGTEAFF
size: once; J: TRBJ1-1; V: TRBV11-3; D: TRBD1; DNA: TGTGCCAGCAGCTCCCGGACAGGCCTGAACACTGAAGCTTTCTTT; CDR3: CASSSRTGLNTEAFF
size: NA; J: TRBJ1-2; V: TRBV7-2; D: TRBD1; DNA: TGTGCCAGCAGCCCGAGGGGGGACAGGGATGCTGGCTACACCTTC; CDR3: CASSPRGDRDAGYTF
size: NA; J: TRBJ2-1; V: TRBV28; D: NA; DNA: TGTGCCAGCAGTTTAACGGGAGTCTACAATGAGCAGTTCTTC; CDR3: CASSLTGVYNEQFF
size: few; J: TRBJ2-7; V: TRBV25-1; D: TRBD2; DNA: TGTGCCAGCAGTGATGGACTAGCGGGTTCCTACGAGCAGTACTTC; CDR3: CASSDGLAGSYEQYF
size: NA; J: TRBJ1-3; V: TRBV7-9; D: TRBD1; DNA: TGTGCCACCCTGACAGGGGGCTCTGGAAACACCATATATTTT; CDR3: CATLTGGSGNTIYF
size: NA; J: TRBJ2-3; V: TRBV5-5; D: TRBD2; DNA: TGTGCCAGCAGCTTTTTGGCGGGAGGGAGCACAGATACGCAGTATTTT; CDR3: CASSFLAGGSTDTQYF